The text below deals with one T cell receptor beta chain. These data come from a study of cytomegalovirus exposure and HLA in healthy donors. Trimming took 0 bases from V and 4 from J, leaving 10 bases between them. This CDR3 has 15 residues. Germline-derived CDR1 and CDR2 are SGDLS and YYNGEE. The data were produced by immunoSEQ multiplex PCR, yet TCRdb's version contains in-frame clones alone and is incomplete. The sample holds 300,000 to 400,000 clones; roughly 89% are singletons and the top ten take under 0.9%. The J gene is TRBJ2-2, the V gene TRBV9; D not resolved. The clonotype comes from a woman aged 18 to 35 in good health and CMV-seronegative. Sequencing used PBMCs. The CDR3: CASSVALWPTGELFF. CDR3 nucleotide sequence: TGTGCCAGCAGCGTAGCTCTTTGGCCCACCGGGGAGCTGTTTTTT.